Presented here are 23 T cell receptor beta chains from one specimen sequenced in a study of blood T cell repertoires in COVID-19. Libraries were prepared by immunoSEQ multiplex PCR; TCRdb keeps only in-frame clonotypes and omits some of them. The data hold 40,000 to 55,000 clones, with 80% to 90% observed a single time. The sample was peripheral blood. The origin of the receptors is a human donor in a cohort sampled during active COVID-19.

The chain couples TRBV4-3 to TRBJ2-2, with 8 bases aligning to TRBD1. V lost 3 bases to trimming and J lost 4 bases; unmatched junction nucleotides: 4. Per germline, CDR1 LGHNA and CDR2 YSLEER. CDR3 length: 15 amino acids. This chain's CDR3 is CASSQYRGVTGELFF. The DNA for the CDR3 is TGCGCCAGCAGCCAGTACAGGGGGGTCACCGGGGAGCTGTTTTTT.

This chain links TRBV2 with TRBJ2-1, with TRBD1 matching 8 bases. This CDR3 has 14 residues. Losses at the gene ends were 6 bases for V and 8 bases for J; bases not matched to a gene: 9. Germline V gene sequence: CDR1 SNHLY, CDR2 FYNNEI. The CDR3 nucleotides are TGTGCCAGCAGGGAGAGGACAGGGAGCGATGAGCAGTTCTTC. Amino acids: CASRERTGSDEQFF. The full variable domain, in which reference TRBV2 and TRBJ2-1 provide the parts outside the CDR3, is EPEVTQTPSHQVTQMGQEVILRCVPISNHLYFYWYRQILGQKVEFLVSFYNNEISEKSEIFDDQFSVERPDGSNFTLKIRSTKLEDSAMYFCASRERTGSDEQFFGPGTRLTVL.

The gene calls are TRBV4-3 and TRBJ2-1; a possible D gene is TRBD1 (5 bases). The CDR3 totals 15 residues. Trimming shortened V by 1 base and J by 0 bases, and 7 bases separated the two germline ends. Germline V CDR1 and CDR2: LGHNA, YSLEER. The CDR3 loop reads CASSQARVSYNEQFF. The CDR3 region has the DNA TGCGCCAGCAGCCAAGCCAGGGTCTCCTACAATGAGCAGTTCTTC.

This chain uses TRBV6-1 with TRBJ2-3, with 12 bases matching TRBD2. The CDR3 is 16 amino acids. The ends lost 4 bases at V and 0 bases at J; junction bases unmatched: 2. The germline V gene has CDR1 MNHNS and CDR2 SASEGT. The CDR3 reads CASSGLAGASTDTQYF. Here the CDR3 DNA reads TGTGCCAGCAGTGGACTAGCGGGGGCCAGCACAGATACGCAGTATTTT.

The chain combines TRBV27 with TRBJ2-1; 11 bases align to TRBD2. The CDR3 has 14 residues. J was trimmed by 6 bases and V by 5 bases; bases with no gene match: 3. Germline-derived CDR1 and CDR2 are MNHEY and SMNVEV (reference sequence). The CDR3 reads CASSIAGGINEQFF. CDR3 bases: TGTGCCAGCAGTATAGCGGGAGGGATCAATGAGCAGTTCTTC.

The CDR3 reads CASSPEGQGSGYTF. The CDR3 bases are TGTGCCAGCTCACCAGAGGGACAGGGGTCGGGCTACACCTTC. This chain joins TRBV18 and TRBJ1-2, with 10 bases identical to TRBD1. The germline V gene has CDR1 KGHSH and CDR2 LQKENI. This CDR3 is 14 amino acids long. The junction had 5 bases not matched to a gene; V was cut back by 2 bases and J by 8 bases.

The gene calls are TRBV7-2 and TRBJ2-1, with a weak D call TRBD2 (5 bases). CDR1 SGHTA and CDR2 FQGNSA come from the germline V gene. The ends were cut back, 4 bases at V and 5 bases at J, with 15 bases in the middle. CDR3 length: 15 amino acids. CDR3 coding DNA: TGTGCCAGCAGCTCAACTGCGGCTAGCAACAATGAGCAGTTCTTC. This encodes CASSSTAASNNEQFF. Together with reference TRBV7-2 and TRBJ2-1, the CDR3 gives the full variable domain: GAGVSQSPSNKVTEKGKDVELRCDPISGHTALYWYRQSLGQGLEFLIYFQGNSAPDKSGLPSDRFSAERTGGSVSTLTIQRTQQEDSAVYLCASSSTAASNNEQFFGPGTRLTVL.

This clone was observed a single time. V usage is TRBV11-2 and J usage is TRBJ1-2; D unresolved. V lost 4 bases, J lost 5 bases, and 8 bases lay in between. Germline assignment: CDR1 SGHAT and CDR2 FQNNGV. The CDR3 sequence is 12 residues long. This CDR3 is CASSSVSYGYTF. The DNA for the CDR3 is TGTGCCAGCAGCTCGGTCTCTTATGGCTACACCTTC.

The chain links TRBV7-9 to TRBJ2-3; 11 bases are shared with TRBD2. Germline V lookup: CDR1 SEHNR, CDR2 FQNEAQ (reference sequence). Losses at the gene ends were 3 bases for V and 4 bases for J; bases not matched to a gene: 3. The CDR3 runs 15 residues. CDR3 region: CASSFGTSGADTQYF. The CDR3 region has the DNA TGTGCCAGCAGCTTCGGGACTAGCGGTGCAGATACGCAGTATTTT.

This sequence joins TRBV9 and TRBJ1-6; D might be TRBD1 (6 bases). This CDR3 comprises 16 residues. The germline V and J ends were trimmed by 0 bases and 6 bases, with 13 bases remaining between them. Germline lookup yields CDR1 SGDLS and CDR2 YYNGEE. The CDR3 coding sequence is TGTGCCAGCAGCGTAGACTCCGGGACACCTAATTCACCCCTCCACTTT. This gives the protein CASSVDSGTPNSPLHF.

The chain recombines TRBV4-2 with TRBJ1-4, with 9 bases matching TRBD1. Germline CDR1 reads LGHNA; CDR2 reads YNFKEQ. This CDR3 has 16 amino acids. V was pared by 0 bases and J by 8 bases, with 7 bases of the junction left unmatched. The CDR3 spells CASSQDKTGGTEKLFF. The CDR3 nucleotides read TGTGCCAGCAGCCAAGACAAGACAGGGGGGACGGAAAAACTGTTTTTT.

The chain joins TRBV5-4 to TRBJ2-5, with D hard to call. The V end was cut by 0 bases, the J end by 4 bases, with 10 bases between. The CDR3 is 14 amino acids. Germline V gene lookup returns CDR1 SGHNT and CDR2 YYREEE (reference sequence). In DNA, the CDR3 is TGTGCCAGCAGCTTGGACCCGGGTATAGAGACCCAGTACTTC. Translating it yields CASSLDPGIETQYF.

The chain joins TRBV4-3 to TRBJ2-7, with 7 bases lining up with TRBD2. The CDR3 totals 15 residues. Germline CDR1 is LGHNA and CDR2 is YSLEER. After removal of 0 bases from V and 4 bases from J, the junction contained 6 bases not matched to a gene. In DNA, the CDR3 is TGCGCCAGCAGCCAAGATAGTACTAGCGCGTACGAGCAGTACTTC. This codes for CASSQDSTSAYEQYF.

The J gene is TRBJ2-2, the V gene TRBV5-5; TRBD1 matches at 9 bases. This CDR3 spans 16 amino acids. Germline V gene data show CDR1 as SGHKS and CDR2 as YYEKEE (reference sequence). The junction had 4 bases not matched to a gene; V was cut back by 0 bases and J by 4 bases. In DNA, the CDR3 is TGTGCCAGCAGCTTGGCGACAGGGGGGGGCACCGGGGAGCTGTTTTTT. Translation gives CASSLATGGGTGELFF.

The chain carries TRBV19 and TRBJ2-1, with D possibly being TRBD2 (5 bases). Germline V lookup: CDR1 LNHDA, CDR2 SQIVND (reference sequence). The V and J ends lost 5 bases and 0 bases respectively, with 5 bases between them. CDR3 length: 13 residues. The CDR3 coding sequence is TGTGCCAGTAGTGGGAGCTCCTACAATGAGCAGTTCTTC. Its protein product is CASSGSSYNEQFF.

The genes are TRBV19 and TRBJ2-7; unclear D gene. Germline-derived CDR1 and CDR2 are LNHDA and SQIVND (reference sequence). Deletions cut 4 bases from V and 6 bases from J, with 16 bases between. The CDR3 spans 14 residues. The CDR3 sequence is CASSTSLETGEQYF. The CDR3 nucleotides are TGTGCCAGTAGTACCAGCCTCGAGACTGGCGAGCAGTACTTC.

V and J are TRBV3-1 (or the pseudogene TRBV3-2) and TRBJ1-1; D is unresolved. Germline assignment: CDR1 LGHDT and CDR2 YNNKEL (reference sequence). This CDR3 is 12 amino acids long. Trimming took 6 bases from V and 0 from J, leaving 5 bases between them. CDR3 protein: CASSRVNTEAFF. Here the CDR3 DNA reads TGTGCCAGCAGTCGGGTGAACACTGAAGCTTTCTTT.

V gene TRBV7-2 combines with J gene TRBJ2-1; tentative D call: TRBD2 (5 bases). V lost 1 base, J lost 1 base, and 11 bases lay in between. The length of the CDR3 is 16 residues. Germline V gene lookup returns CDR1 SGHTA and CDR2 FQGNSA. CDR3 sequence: CASSLGTGRSYNEQFF. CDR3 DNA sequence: TGTGCCAGCAGCTTAGGAACGGGAAGGTCCTACAATGAGCAGTTCTTC.

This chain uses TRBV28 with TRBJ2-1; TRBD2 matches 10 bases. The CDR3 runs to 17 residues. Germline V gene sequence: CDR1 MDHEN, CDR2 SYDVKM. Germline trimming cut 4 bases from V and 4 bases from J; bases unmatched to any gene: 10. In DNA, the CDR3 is TGTGCCAGCAGTTCCCCTTCTAGCGGGAGCATATACAATGAGCAGTTCTTC. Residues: CASSSPSSGSIYNEQFF.

This CDR3 is CASSGYRGEGAVREQYF. The CDR3 DNA follows: TGTGCCAGCAGTGGGTACAGGGGGGAGGGGGCGGTGCGCGAGCAGTACTTC. The gene calls are TRBV6-1 and TRBJ2-7; the D gene is possibly TRBD1 (8 bases). Germline values: CDR1 MNHNS, CDR2 SASEGT. Trimming removed 4 bases at V and 6 bases at J, with 25 bases between. The CDR3 is 17 residues long.

The CDR3, as DNA: TGTGCCAGCGCGGACAGATACGAGCAGTACTTC. Protein sequence: CASADRYEQYF. The chain couples TRBV28 to TRBJ2-7, with D possibly being TRBD1 (6 bases). The CDR3 spans 11 residues. Trimming removed 8 bases from V and 4 bases from J, with 9 bases in between. CDR1 is MDHEN, CDR2 SYDVKM, per germline.

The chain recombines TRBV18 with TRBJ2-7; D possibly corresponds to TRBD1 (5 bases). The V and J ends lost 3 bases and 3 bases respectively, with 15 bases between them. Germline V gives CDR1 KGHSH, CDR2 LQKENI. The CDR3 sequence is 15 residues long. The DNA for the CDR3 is TGTGCCAGCTCACCTAGGCAGGGCCTATTCTACGAGCAGTACTTC. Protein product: CASSPRQGLFYEQYF.

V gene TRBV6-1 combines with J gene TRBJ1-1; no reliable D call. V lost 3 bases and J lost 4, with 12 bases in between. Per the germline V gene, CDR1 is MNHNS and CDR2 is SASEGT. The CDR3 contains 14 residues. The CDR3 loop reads CASSDSSEGTEAFF. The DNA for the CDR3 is TGTGCCAGCAGTGACAGCAGCGAGGGCACTGAAGCTTTCTTT.